These 2 T cell receptor beta chains were sequenced from one sample in a study of identical twins. Each CDR3 protein is one row after TCRdb ran MiXCR on the 5' RACE reads. The data show more than 400,000 distinct CDR3 sequences, roughly 15% seen once. These data also formed part of another study, on yellow fever vaccine responses in identical twins.

The sequencing sample was made of CD4+ T cells sorted from blood. The source is a woman under 30 in good health.

This clonotype was recorded at least ten times. This chain joins TRBV12-3 or TRBV12-4 and TRBJ2-5, with a weak D call TRBD2 (5 bases). With 4 bases removed from V and 2 bases from J, the gap between germline ends came to 11 bases. This CDR3 has 14 amino acids. DNA of the CDR3: TGTGCCAGCAGTTCCCGGGGTGGGCAAGAGACCCAGTACTTC. Protein product: CASSSRGGQETQYF.

This chain connects TRBV9 to TRBJ2-5; 8 nucleotides align to TRBD2. The length of the CDR3 is 15 residues. Per germline, CDR1 SGDLS and CDR2 YYNGEE. Germline trimming cut 0 bases from V and 1 base from J; bases unmatched to any gene: 2. The CDR3 nucleotides are TGTGCCAGCAGCGTAGCCCTAGCGGGCCAAGAGACCCAGTACTTC. It specifies CASSVALAGQETQYF. The complete variable domain, with remaining parts taken from reference TRBV9 and TRBJ2-5, reads DSGVTQTPKHLITATGQRVTLRCSPRSGDLSVYWYQQSLDQGLQFLIQYYNGEERAKGNILERFSAQQFPDLHSELNLSSLELGDSALYFCASSVALAGQETQYFGPGTRLLVL.